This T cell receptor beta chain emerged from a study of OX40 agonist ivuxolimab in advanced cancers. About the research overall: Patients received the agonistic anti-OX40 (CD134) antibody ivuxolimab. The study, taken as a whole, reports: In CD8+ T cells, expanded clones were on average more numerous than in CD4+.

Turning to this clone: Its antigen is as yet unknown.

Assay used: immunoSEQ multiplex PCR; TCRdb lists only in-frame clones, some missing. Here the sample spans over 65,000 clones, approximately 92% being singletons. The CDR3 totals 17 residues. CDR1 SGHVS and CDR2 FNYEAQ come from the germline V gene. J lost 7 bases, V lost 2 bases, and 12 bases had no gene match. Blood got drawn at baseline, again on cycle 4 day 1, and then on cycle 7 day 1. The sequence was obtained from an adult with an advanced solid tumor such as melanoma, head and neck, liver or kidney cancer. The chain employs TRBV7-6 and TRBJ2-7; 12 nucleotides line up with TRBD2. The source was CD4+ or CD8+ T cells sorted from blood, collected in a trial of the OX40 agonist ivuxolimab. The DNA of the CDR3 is TGTGCCAGCAGCTTAAATAGCCTAGCGGGAGGGCTCGGGGAGCAGTACTTC. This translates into CASSLNSLAGGLGEQYF.